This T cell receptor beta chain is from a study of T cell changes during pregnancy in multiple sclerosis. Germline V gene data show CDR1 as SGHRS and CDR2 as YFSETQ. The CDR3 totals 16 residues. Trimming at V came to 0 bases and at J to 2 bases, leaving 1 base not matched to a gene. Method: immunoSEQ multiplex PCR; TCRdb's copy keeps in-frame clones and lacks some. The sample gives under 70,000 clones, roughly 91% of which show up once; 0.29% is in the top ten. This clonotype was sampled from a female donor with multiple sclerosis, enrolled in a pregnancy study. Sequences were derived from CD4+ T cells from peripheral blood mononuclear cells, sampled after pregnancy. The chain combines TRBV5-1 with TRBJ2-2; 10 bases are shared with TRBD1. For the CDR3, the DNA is TGCGCCAGCAGCTTGGGGGACAGGGGAAACACCGGGGAGCTGTTTTTT. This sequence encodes CASSLGDRGNTGELFF.